This T cell receptor beta chain was observed in a study of identical twins (dated by TCRdb to about 2016). Regarding the study in general: To test whether fetal clonotypes persist, this study deep-sequenced TCR alpha and beta repertoires from monozygotic twins, from unrelated adults of various ages, and from cord blood. Replicate twin experiments were performed at different times using different library preparation protocols to rule out contamination. The research as a whole found: Compared with coincidental sharing between unrelated individuals, out-of-frame TCR alpha sequences shared between twins had an excess of sequences with low generation probability. Zero-insertion analyses could be partly confounded by invariant T cells such as MAIT and iNKT, though diverse VJ usage argued against such confounding for most clonotypes. Fewer insertions were carried by abundant cord blood beta clonotypes; a weaker similar trend was observed in young adult naive repertoires, while no such trend was observed in memory repertoires. Excess twin sharing in beta out-of-frame sequences was weaker because fewer shared sequences lowered the signal-to-noise ratio. Because the same donors could not be followed over many years, conclusions were based on cross-sectional statistical analysis. Recombination models systematically underestimated out-of-frame TCR alpha sharing in monozygotic twins but agreed with sharing between unrelated individuals.

The germline V gene specifies MNHNS as CDR1 and SASEGT as CDR2. Deletion took 6 bases off V and 3 bases off J, with a span of 12 bases between the germline ends. From its cysteine to its phenylalanine, the CDR3 spans 14 amino acids. The sequence is cut down to CDR3 DNA, 42 bases in frame from base 1. Turning to this clonotype: This clone's antigen is unknown. It has no much larger one-base neighbor in the sample; base qualities were not kept.

Libraries were prepared through 5' RACE. Reads for this sample came from an Illumina HiSeq 2000. A universal primer binding site was added through template switching, and the final cDNA carried a unique molecular identifier so that TCR cDNA molecules could be counted accurately. Specific primers in the conserved constant-segment region were used to synthesize first-strand cDNA for TCR alpha and beta chains. Each cDNA library was double barcoded, with a SMART-Mk sample barcode plus Illumina barcodes, to control for contamination. TruSeq adapter sequences and Illumina sample barcodes were added in two successive PCR steps. The Illumina HiSeq platform was used with custom primers to sequence TCR alpha and beta cDNA libraries. In the paper's pipeline: MiGEC processed the raw reads to extract unique molecular identifiers, while MiXCR was used to determine the CDR3 positions. Recombination models were inferred per individual with the repgenHMM and IGoR tools using an EM algorithm. Shared clonotype analysis was performed with the tcR package in R, normalizing sharing by the product of cloneset sizes. To study raw recombination without the effects of thymic and clonal selection, out-of-frame nonproductive sequences were analyzed. In TCRdb, the public reads were trimmed at Q25 with fastp and aligned with MiXCR, with productive beta chains retained. Rows with a matching CDR3 protein are joined into one entry that keeps the most common DNA and genes. These V and J calls derive from TCRdb rather than the authors' analysis. Here the sample has some 250,000 distinct CDR3 sequences; over 9.5% occur a single time. The top ten constitute approximately 4% of the sample.

Every donor was a healthy Caucasian. The twin cohort comprised three pairs of female monozygotic twins, all aged about 18 to 30 years. Using Miltenyi CD45RO+ enrichment and human naive T-cell isolation kits, memory (CD45RO+) and naive T cells were isolated from PBMC. Another study also made use of these data, one on yellow fever vaccine responses in identical twins. In that second paper, the authors write: The T cell response to vaccination in identical twins was reported by the authors to appear partly convergent and partly personalized. Focusing on identical twins, the study followed the T cell clones that responded to the vaccine, and did so with precision.

The rearrangement combines TRBV6-1 with TRBJ2-1; 6 matching bases give a weak D call of TRBD2. This clonotype was obtained from a woman under 30 in good health. Sample: memory (CD45RO+) T cells sorted from blood. The cell subset or site tag for this specimen amounts to: CD45RO+ enriched T cells. The bases read TGTGCCAGCAGGAGCTGGGGGGACTACAATGAGCAGTTCTTC. Translation gives CASRSWGDYNEQFF.